A selection of T cell receptor beta chains follows, all from one sample in a study of T-cell reconstitution after alpha-beta-depleted transplantation in children. A single record per CDR3 protein comes from TCRdb applying MiXCR to the PCR reads. The table includes around 450,000 distinct CDR3 sequences, around two fifths detected once. Sequencing used PBMCs, obtained before TCRalphabeta/CD19-depleted stem cell transplant. The receptor set was obtained from a girl aged 2-10 years with aplastic anemia, due to receive a stem cell transplant. Each CDR3 is given with its conserved first and last residue. A D gene is named only where the DNA matches it firmly. Some rows mark clone size as missing; the rest say once, few, many or name a class of expanded clone.

d_gene	abundance	len	j_gene	v_gene	CDR3aa	CDR3nt
-	many	12	TRBJ1-1	TRBV7-9	CASSLGTGWAFF	TGTGCCAGCAGCTTAGGGACGGGGTGGGCTTTCTTT
TRBD1	many	15	TRBJ2-7	TRBV28	CASSSPGQGSYEQYF	TGTGCCAGCAGTTCCCCAGGACAGGGCTCCTACGAGCAGTACTTC
-	-	14	TRBJ2-5	TRBV5-1	CASSPGGGQETQYF	TGCGCCAGCAGCCCCGGGGGAGGCCAAGAGACCCAGTACTTC
TRBD1	-	13	TRBJ2-7	TRBV6-6	CATAQGPYYEQYF	TGTGCCACCGCACAGGGGCCCTACTACGAGCAGTACTTC
-	few	15	TRBJ2-3	TRBV28	CASSRSGAATDTQYF	TGTGCCAGCAGTCGTTCCGGGGCAGCCACAGATACGCAGTATTTT
TRBD2	-	17	TRBJ2-7	TRBV7-9	CASSSRVAGSNRHEQYF	TGTGCCAGCAGCTCCCGGGTAGCGGGATCCAATCGACACGAGCAGTACTTC
-	many	12	TRBJ1-5	TRBV20-1	CSAALPNQPQHF	TGCAGTGCCGCCCTCCCCAATCAGCCCCAGCATTTT
TRBD2	-	17	TRBJ2-3	TRBV6-1	CASSPPLAGGSTDTQYF	TGTGCCAGCAGTCCCCCCCTTGCGGGAGGAAGTACAGATACGCAGTATTTT
-	few	16	TRBJ2-5	TRBV4-1	CASSQARGQPGETQYF	TGCGCCAGCAGCCAGGCCCGGGGACAACCGGGAGAGACCCAGTACTTC
-	-	16	TRBJ2-5	TRBV19	CASSPSGDSVLETQYF	TGTGCCAGTAGTCCCTCTGGTGACTCTGTCTTAGAGACCCAGTACTTC
-	-	15	TRBJ1-2	TRBV20-1	CSARAGSGTNYGYPF	TGCAGTGCTAGAGCCGGGAGCGGCACTAACTATGGCTACCCCTTC
TRBD2	-	13	TRBJ2-7	TRBV10-3	CATTGLAGDEQYF	TGTGCCACCACGGGGCTAGCGGGAGACGAGCAGTACTTC
-	-	17	TRBJ2-1	TRBV7-2	CASSLVSGAQVDNEQFF	TGTGCCAGCAGCTTAGTTTCGGGGGCCCAGGTGGACAATGAGCAGTTCTTC
-	-	16	TRBJ1-2	TRBV2	CASSEVGGAGQYGYTF	TGTGCCAGCAGTGAAGTCGGGGGGGCCGGGCAGTATGGCTACACCTTC
-	-	15	TRBJ2-3	TRBV5-1	CASSFSTGRADTQYF	TGCGCCAGCAGCTTCTCTACCGGGAGAGCAGATACGCAGTATTTT
-	-	16	TRBJ2-7	TRBV4-3	CASSQDRGSLRGEQYF	TGCGCCAGCAGCCAAGATCGAGGCTCCCTTAGAGGCGAGCAGTACTTC
-	many	15	TRBJ2-2	TRBV4-1	CASSLSPSNTGELFF	TGCGCCAGCAGCCTTTCACCCTCGAACACCGGGGAGCTGTTTTTT
-	-	16	TRBJ2-2	TRBV5-1	CASSLDGVGRTGELFF	TGCGCCAGCAGCTTGGATGGGGTAGGACGGACCGGGGAGCTGTTTTTT
TRBD1	many	15	TRBJ2-7	TRBV7-8	CASSSGRDRGPEQYF	TGTGCCAGCAGCTCGGGGAGAGACAGGGGACCCGAGCAGTACTTC
-	-	19	TRBJ2-3	TRBV10-3	CAISPGTNLPPSATDTQYF	TGTGCCATCAGTCCCGGGACCAACCTTCCCCCCTCAGCCACAGATACGCAGTATTTT
-	few	10	TRBJ1-1	TRBV20-1	CSAFLRVAFF	TGCAGTGCTTTTCTTCGGGTAGCTTTCTTT
-	-	14	TRBJ2-2	TRBV20-1	CSARVRLTTGELFF	TGCAGTGCTAGAGTTCGTCTTACCACCGGGGAGCTGTTTTTT
-	-	12	TRBJ2-5	TRBV20-1	CSVRGGRETQYF	TGCAGTGTTAGGGGAGGTCGGGAGACCCAGTACTTC
-	-	16	TRBJ1-1	TRBV5-1	CASSLEWVAANTEAFF	TGCGCCAGCAGCTTGGAGTGGGTAGCTGCGAACACTGAAGCTTTCTTT
TRBD1	-	13	TRBJ1-1	TRBV20-1	CSASGTGEAEAFF	TGCAGTGCTTCCGGGACAGGGGAGGCTGAAGCTTTCTTT
TRBD2	-	17	TRBJ2-3	TRBV20-1	CSARDGLAALNTDTQYF	TGCAGTGCTAGAGATGGGCTAGCGGCCCTAAACACAGATACGCAGTATTTT
TRBD2	-	14	TRBJ2-5	TRBV20-1	CSGKVASGQETQYF	TGCAGTGGTAAAGTGGCTAGCGGCCAAGAGACCCAGTACTTC
-	few	18	TRBJ2-1	TRBV12-5	CASGLVKTGTQKVIEQFF	TGTGCTAGTGGTTTGGTAAAGACCGGGACCCAAAAAGTGATTGAGCAGTTCTTC
TRBD2	once	16	TRBJ2-1	TRBV6-1	CASISGLAKAYNEQFF	TGTGCCAGCATCTCCGGACTAGCGAAGGCCTACAATGAGCAGTTCTTC
TRBD1	-	15	TRBJ1-1	TRBV20-1	CSAREVDRGGVWAFF	TGCAGTGCTAGAGAGGTTGACAGGGGTGGTGTTTGGGCTTTCTTT
TRBD2	-	13	TRBJ2-7	TRBV3-1	CASSQTSVYEQYF	TGTGCCAGCAGCCAGACTAGCGTCTACGAGCAGTACTTC
-	-	11	TRBJ2-7	TRBV29-1	CSVAGPYEQYF	TGCAGCGTTGCCGGACCCTACGAGCAGTACTTC
-	few	16	TRBJ2-5	TRBV9	CASSLGDSPFKETQYF	TGTGCCAGCAGCCTGGGGGACTCGCCTTTCAAAGAGACCCAGTACTTC
TRBD2	many	15	TRBJ2-7	TRBV20-1	CSARDRTSASYEQYF	TGCAGTGCTAGAGACAGGACTAGCGCGTCCTACGAGCAGTACTTC
TRBD1	many	12	TRBJ2-4	TRBV2	CASSWTGNIQYF	TGTGCCAGCAGCTGGACAGGAAACATTCAGTACTTC
-	-	12	TRBJ2-5	TRBV5-1	CASSVATETQYF	TGCGCCAGCAGCGTGGCCACGGAGACCCAGTACTTC
-	-	11	TRBJ1-3	TRBV29-1	CSVGAGNTIYF	TGCAGCGTTGGGGCGGGAAACACCATATATTTT
-	-	15	TRBJ2-5	TRBV7-6	CASSDGPGMRETQYF	TGTGCCAGCAGCGACGGACCCGGGATGCGAGAGACCCAGTACTTC
TRBD1	-	16	TRBJ1-2	TRBV20-1	CCAGAPGTGSDYGYTF	TGCTGTGCCGGGGCCCCCGGGACAGGGAGTGACTATGGCTACACCTTC
-	few	13	TRBJ1-1	TRBV29-1	CSVESGDLFGTFF	TGCAGCGTTGAGTCAGGGGACCTATTTGGGACTTTCTTT
TRBD1	-	20	TRBJ2-1	TRBV4-2	CASSRYSGQFNSRKLYEQFF	TGTGCCAGCAGCCGGTATTCGGGACAGTTCAATTCACGTAAACTCTATGAGCAGTTCTTC
TRBD1	-	13	TRBJ1-1	TRBV29-1	CSEDRGPNTEAFF	TGCAGCGAGGACAGGGGACCGAACACTGAAGCTTTCTTT
-	-	14	TRBJ2-7	TRBV6-1	CASSAQDNTYEQYF	TGTGCCAGCAGTGCACAGGATAACACCTACGAGCAGTACTTC
TRBD1	many	14	TRBJ2-3	TRBV5-6	CASDRGLYGDTQYF	TGTGCCAGCGACAGGGGGCTCTACGGAGATACGCAGTATTTT
-	many	16	TRBJ2-7	TRBV7-2	CASSLGITSGAYEQYF	TGTGCCAGCAGCTTAGGGATTACTAGTGGGGCCTACGAGCAGTACTTC
-	-	13	TRBJ2-7	TRBV6-9	CASPGAPSYEQYF	TGTGCCAGCCCGGGGGCTCCCTCCTACGAGCAGTACTTC
-	-	13	TRBJ2-7	TRBV10-3	CAIRSSDTYEQYF	TGTGCCATCAGGTCGTCAGACACCTACGAGCAGTACTTC
-	-	15	TRBJ2-3	TRBV4-1	CASSQDRGAGDTQYF	TGCGCCAGCAGCCAAGATCGGGGGGCAGGGGATACGCAGTATTTT
-	few	10	TRBJ1-1	TRBV7-9	CASSLAEAFF	TGTGCCAGCAGCTTGGCTGAAGCTTTCTTT
-	few	14	TRBJ1-5	TRBV19	CASSFWTGNQPQHF	TGTGCCAGTAGTTTCTGGACAGGCAATCAGCCCCAGCATTTT
-	-	16	TRBJ2-1	TRBV7-6	CASSRSGVGRYNEQFF	TGTGCCAGCAGCAGATCCGGGGTTGGCAGGTACAATGAGCAGTTCTTC
TRBD2	many	14	TRBJ2-1	TRBV9	CASSPRSSGAGQFF	TGTGCCAGCAGCCCCCGGAGTAGCGGGGCGGGGCAGTTCTTC
-	-	13	TRBJ1-1	TRBV5-5	CASSLVLGGKAFF	TGTGCCAGCAGCTTGGTGCTGGGGGGTAAAGCTTTCTTT
TRBD2	-	15	TRBJ2-1	TRBV7-3	CASSQRGGRVDEQFF	TGTGCCAGCAGCCAGCGCGGGGGGCGTGTCGATGAGCAGTTCTTC
TRBD1	many	14	TRBJ1-2	TRBV5-6	CASSEQGTNYGYTF	TGTGCCAGCAGCGAACAGGGGACTAACTATGGCTACACCTTC
-	-	13	TRBJ1-2	TRBV28	CASSYGTPDGYTF	TGTGCCAGCAGCTACGGGACGCCGGATGGCTACACCTTC
-	-	10	TRBJ2-1	TRBV20-1	CSADQGEQFF	TGCAGTGCTGACCAAGGTGAGCAGTTCTTC
TRBD1	-	18	TRBJ2-7	TRBV4-3	CASSHMTPGTGVAYEQYF	TGCGCCAGCAGCCACATGACTCCCGGGACAGGGGTAGCCTACGAGCAGTACTTC
-	-	16	TRBJ1-5	TRBV19	CASSIEAGGKNQPQHF	TGTGCCAGTAGTATAGAGGCCGGGGGCAAGAACCAGCCCCAGCATTTT